Sequencing of this TCR beta chain was carried out in a study of blood T cells in healthy people across ages. This clonotype was picked up a small number of times. The second PCR ran about 6 to 11 cycles with a sample-barcoded 5' primer and J-beta primers. A 12-random-nucleotide template-switch adaptor tagged each cDNA molecule. TCRdb re-called the 5' RACE reads through MiXCR, storing one row per CDR3 protein. The sample has 1.5 million or so distinct CDR3 sequences; about 40% are singletons. CDR3 length: 16 residues. Germline CDR1 SGHVS, CDR2 FQNEAQ. Trimming cost V 4 bases and J 10 bases; bases outside gene matches: 13. Every sample gave at least 5.5 micrograms of total RNA when it was extracted.

Input material: blood. This TCR was recovered from a woman aged 18-35 years in good health. This rearrangement joins TRBV7-8 to TRBJ1-6; 7 positions match TRBD1. The CDR3 bases are TGTGCCAGCAGCTCGTCCCGTGACAGGGCGCGATCACCCCTCCACTTT. Translation gives CASSSSRDRARSPLHF.